The rows below give T cell receptor beta chains drawn from one sample of a study of T cell responses to AZD1222 COVID-19 vaccine. Some clones are missing from TCRdb's copy, which holds only in-frame ones; the method was immunoSEQ multiplex PCR. The profile covers approximately 180,000 clones, with around 92% appearing a single time and under 11% taken by the ten largest. The specimen was peripheral blood, collected on day 0 of AZD1222 vaccination. Source of these receptors: an adult in good health. Each CDR3 is given without its conserved first and last residue. Each record gives: V gene, CDR3 length, CDR3 protein.

TRBV7-2 12 ASSFGTRNEGQF
TRBV30 12 AWSPSGPSYEQY
TRBV4-2 15 ASSQDGSGRATDTQY
TRBV18 12 ASSPPSGGYGYT
TRBV19 16 ASRHDYGQGANGGTIY
TRBV19 12 ASTTTGWQSGYT
TRBV9 13 ASSASITGGEGYT
TRBV4-2 13 ASSQPGQVNEKLF
TRBV2 14 ASRGTEPPESYGYT
TRBV7-9 13 ASSLGARQQETQY
TRBV7-2 11 ASTWDRGYEQY
TRBV2 13 ASSGGTGANYGYT
TRBV7-8 14 ASSLDSGLSNSPLH
TRBV4-3 14 ASSQDLGGTNYGYT
TRBV7-2 13 ASSIKGLGNQPQH
TRBV5-6 14 ASSLLTGANTGELF
TRBV19 10 ATLSGHTEAF
TRBV11-3 13 ASSPPRTNTGELF
TRBV27 11 ASSYSSDYGYT
TRBV5-6 10 ASSLAVNGYT
TRBV28 13 ASSSLPGQTYEQY
TRBV5-1 13 ASSLFAGGTDTQY
TRBV25-1 12 ASSEGDRSYGYT
TRBV21-1 12 AITLRPLNTEAF
TRBV19 13 ASRMTVSSNQPQH
TRBV6-6 14 ASSYKRGGVNYGYT
TRBV19 12 ATILGRGSTEAF
TRBV10-1 11 ASSEQGRYGYT
TRBV24-1 12 ATSAGTRNQPQH
TRBV4-1 14 ASSQEGGHPTGGYT
TRBV3-1/TRBV3-2 16 ASSQDRTSGRAGETQY
TRBV19 13 ASSSKVRVSGELF
TRBV5-6 14 ASSPPDRGSLDEQF
TRBV19 13 ASSPLRRGKAEAF
TRBV5-4 13 ASSSQQVRRTEAF
TRBV5-4 13 ASSILAGVQETQY
TRBV14 9 ASSQGGEQF
TRBV27 13 ASREGQGHLYEQY
TRBV4-1 14 ASSQVPGWNGNTIY
TRBV28 14 ASSLGGQGSGYGYT
TRBV2 12 ASSEGTYTEKLF
TRBV7-9 12 ASSPWNSGYEQY
TRBV4-1 18 ASSHFSGLAGKAGRETQY
TRBV6-5 12 ASSLAGGADTQY
TRBV3-1/TRBV3-2 13 ASSPWDGSNQPQH
TRBV10-3 11 AIKIGVTDTQY
TRBV18 14 ASSPRVAGGTDTQY
TRBV7-6 13 ASSPAWGESYGYT
TRBV7-3 13 ASSLTSGETDTQY
TRBV6-4 13 ASSEAGRASDGYT
TRBV24-1 16 ATSDFRGVGTDTGELF
TRBV12-3/TRBV12-4 9 ASSLGGEQF
TRBV19 12 ASSIRGVNTEAF
TRBV5-6 12 ASSRGRGAGELF
TRBV18 13 ASSPTRDTFEPQH
TRBV6-6 13 ASSPPTEVNYGYT
TRBV4-1 13 ASSQDGLMNTEAF
TRBV7-9 15 ASSSRLAGGPRHEQY
TRBV6-6 10 ASSFQGNGYT